Below are 20 T cell receptor beta chains sequenced from a single sample in a study of shared clonotypes between healthy human individuals. The naive CD8 subset, CD45RO-negative cells positively selected for CCR7, excluded terminally differentiated effector memory CD45RA+ cells. Only in-frame clones appear in the TCRdb table, and some are missing; sequencing was by immunoSEQ multiplex PCR. The top ten hold more than 1.5% of the sample, which has a few million clones, around 93% seen once. Sequences were obtained from naive CD8+ T cells from PBMCs. Receptors were obtained from a young man in good health. Some clones in this sample may be carry-over from other donors' samples.

This chain joins TRBV27 and TRBJ1-5; D may be TRBD1 (5 bases). The CDR3 loop spans 14 amino acids. V was clipped by 3 bases and J by 7 bases, with 13 bases between them. Germline V CDR1 and CDR2: MNHEY, SMNVEV (reference sequence). CDR3 sequence reads: CASSFRGEGQPQHF. The CDR3 coding sequence is TGTGCCAGCAGTTTTAGAGGGGAGGGACAGCCCCAGCATTTT.

CDR3 DNA sequence: TGTGCCAGCAGCCACATAGCGGAGGGGGGTTACAATGAGCAGTTCTTC. Translation gives CASSHIAEGGYNEQFF. The chain joins TRBV14 to TRBJ2-1, with D possibly called TRBD1 or TRBD2 (6 bases each). The CDR3 consists of 16 residues. Trimming removed 3 bases at V and 4 bases at J, with 16 bases between. Germline V gene data show CDR1 as SGHDN and CDR2 as FVKESK.

The chain recombines TRBV27 with TRBJ1-1, with D uncertain. Germline V gene lookup returns CDR1 MNHEY and CDR2 SMNVEV (reference sequence). The CDR3 extends over 13 amino acids. The germline V and J ends were trimmed by 6 bases and 6 bases, with 14 bases remaining between them. This CDR3 is CASSQHLGSEAFF. As DNA, the CDR3 is TGTGCCAGCAGCCAACACTTAGGGTCTGAAGCTTTCTTT.

The chain links TRBV4-1 to TRBJ1-5; D is uncertain. Germline V gives CDR1 MGHRA, CDR2 YSYEKL. Trimming stripped 1 base from V and 2 bases from J, with 9 bases between. The CDR3 is 15 residues long. CDR3 DNA sequence: TGCGCCAGCAGCCAAGGGTACGGGGGCAATCAGCCCCAGCATTTT. Its protein is CASSQGYGGNQPQHF.

This sequence joins TRBV6-1 and TRBJ2-3, with a tentative D call TRBD2 (7 bases). The V gene's germline CDR1 is MNHNS and CDR2 SASEGT. CDR3 length: 14 residues. V was clipped by 6 bases and J by 1 base, with 11 bases between them. Written as DNA, the CDR3 is TGTGCCAGCAGGGGGAGGGGGGGCACAGATACGCAGTATTTT. Protein product: CASRGRGGTDTQYF.

V usage is TRBV4-1 and J usage is TRBJ2-3, with 11 nucleotides matching TRBD2. The length of the CDR3 is 16 residues. Germline CDR1 is MGHRA and CDR2 is YSYEKL. V lost 5 bases to trimming and J lost 5 bases; unmatched junction nucleotides: 9. In DNA form, the CDR3 reads TGCGCCAGCAGCAACATACTAGCGGGAGACCGAGATACGCAGTATTTT. Encoded protein: CASSNILAGDRDTQYF.

The rearrangement joins TRBV18 to TRBJ1-1; unclear D gene. The V end lost 3 bases, the J end lost 2 bases, and 19 bases lay between the germline ends. CDR1 is KGHSH and CDR2 is LQKENI in the germline V gene. This CDR3 spans 17 amino acids. The CDR3 region has the DNA TGTGCCAGCTCACCCCTATTTACCGGATCGGGAAACACTGAAGCTTTCTTT. Residues: CASSPLFTGSGNTEAFF.

This chain uses TRBV27 with TRBJ2-1; possibly TRBD2 for D (5 bases). CDR1 and CDR2 from the germline V gene are MNHEY and SMNVEV (reference sequence). CDR3 length: 14 amino acids. V lost 5 bases and J lost 7, with 15 bases in between. The CDR3, as DNA: TGTGCCAGCAGTCCCAAACTAGTGCCAAATGAGCAGTTCTTC. Protein sequence: CASSPKLVPNEQFF.

The genes are TRBV9 and TRBJ2-2, with D possibly matching TRBD2 (6 bases). The CDR3 extends over 15 amino acids. Trimming cost V 1 base and J 4 bases, with 11 bases left between them. Germline V lookup: CDR1 SGDLS, CDR2 YYNGEE. CDR3 DNA: TGTGCCAGCAGCGTATCAACGGGAGCCACCGGGGAGCTGTTTTTT. This codes for CASSVSTGATGELFF.

The rearrangement uses TRBV5-4 and TRBJ2-1, with 8 bases fitting TRBD2. CDR1 and CDR2 (germline): SGHNT, YYREEE (reference sequence). This CDR3 has 14 residues. The trim removed 9 bases at V and 7 bases at J, leaving 12 bases unmatched. The CDR3 sequence: CATGGGRSMNEQFF. CDR3 nucleotide sequence: TGTGCCACCGGGGGCGGGAGGTCGATGAATGAGCAGTTCTTC.

The J gene is TRBJ2-2, the V gene TRBV7-8; 9 positions match TRBD1. Looked up from germline, CDR1 is SGHVS and CDR2 is FQNEAQ. Trimming took 4 bases from V and 6 from J; bases not matched to a gene: 9. The CDR3 sequence is 16 residues long. CDR3 in DNA: TGTGCCAGCAGCTCCCCAGGGACAGGGAAGGCCGGGGAGCTGTTTTTT. It is translated as CASSSPGTGKAGELFF.

CDR3 sequence reads: CASSYRGQGNTIYF. The CDR3, as DNA: TGTGCCAGCAGTTACAGGGGGCAGGGAAACACCATATATTTT. This chain uses TRBV6-5 with TRBJ1-3; 7 bases match TRBD1. The CDR3 sequence is 14 residues long. CDR1 MNHEY and CDR2 SVGAGI come from the germline V gene. V lost 2 bases and J lost 4; bases outside the gene matches: 2.

About this clone itself: This CDR3 is also generated by other DNA sequences in the sample. The chain joins TRBV28 to TRBJ2-7, with D unclear. Germline loops: CDR1 MDHEN, CDR2 SYDVKM. The CDR3 runs 12 residues. V was pared by 0 bases and J by 4 bases, with 4 bases between. DNA of the CDR3: TGTGCCAGCAGTTTATGGAATTACGAGCAGTACTTC. Amino acids: CASSLWNYEQYF.

CDR3 loop: CATSRDRDTNQPQHF. DNA for the CDR3: TGTGCCACCAGCAGAGACCGGGACACGAATCAGCCCCAGCATTTT. The rearrangement links TRBV15 to TRBJ1-5, with D possibly TRBD1 on 6 matching bases. With 0 bases removed from V and 4 bases from J, the gap between germline ends came to 10 bases. The germline gives CDR1 LNHNV, CDR2 YYDKDF (reference sequence). The CDR3 contains 15 residues.

This clone is a singleton in its sample. The chain carries TRBV14 and TRBJ2-5, with 8 bases identical to TRBD2. The V and J ends lost 5 bases and 0 bases, in that order; junction bases with no gene match: 11. The CDR3 has 17 amino acids. CDR1 and CDR2 from the germline V gene are SGHDN and FVKESK. For the CDR3, the DNA is TGTGCCAGCAGCTCCCACCAGCGCGGGAGGTACCAAGAGACCCAGTACTTC. This gives the protein CASSSHQRGRYQETQYF.

This chain links TRBV5-6 with TRBJ2-1, with TRBD1 identical over 9 bases. The V gene end was trimmed by 4 bases and the J gene end by 5 bases; junction bases not matched to a gene: 10. The germline gives CDR1 SGHDT, CDR2 YYEEEE. The CDR3 has 16 residues. CDR3 nucleotide sequence: TGTGCCAGCAGCCGAAGGGACAGGGTACGACACAATGAGCAGTTCTTC. It translates to CASSRRDRVRHNEQFF.

The rearrangement uses TRBV14 and TRBJ1-1; D unresolved. Trimming shortened V by 4 bases and J by 5 bases, and 11 bases separated the two germline ends. This CDR3 contains 13 residues. The germline V gene has CDR1 SGHDN and CDR2 FVKESK. The CDR3 sequence: CASSLGLGTEAFF. CDR3 sequence (DNA): TGTGCCAGCAGCCTCGGACTGGGGACTGAAGCTTTCTTT.

The V gene is TRBV2, the J gene TRBJ1-5, with D possibly TRBD1 on 5 matching bases. V lost 2 bases and J lost 0, with 23 bases in between. This CDR3 is 20 amino acids long. Germline loops: CDR1 SNHLY, CDR2 FYNNEI. CDR3 coding DNA: TGTGCCAGCAGTGAAAAGTGGATGGGGCAGGCTGTTTATAGCAATCAGCCCCAGCATTTT. Amino acids: CASSEKWMGQAVYSNQPQHF.

The rearrangement links TRBV7-9 to TRBJ1-5; D is uncertain. Germline assignment: CDR1 SEHNR and CDR2 FQNEAQ (reference sequence). The CDR3 length is 12 residues. Trimming took 3 bases from V and 7 from J, leaving 7 bases between them. CDR3 protein: CASSFDGQPQHF. Here the CDR3 DNA reads TGTGCCAGCAGCTTTGACGGGCAGCCCCAGCATTTT.

This rearrangement joins TRBV19 to TRBJ2-7; D uncertain. The CDR3 loop spans 12 amino acids. Trimming cost V 4 bases and J 6 bases, with 10 bases left between them. Germline values: CDR1 LNHDA, CDR2 SQIVND (reference sequence). The CDR3 DNA reads as TGTGCCAGTAGTAACGGCCTAAGCGAGCAGTACTTC. Amino acid sequence: CASSNGLSEQYF.